Reported below is one T cell receptor beta chain. Its antigen is currently unknown. Trimming left V 5 bases short and J 3 bases short, with 15 bases between. Germline CDR1 and CDR2: SGHAT and FQNNGV. This CDR3 is 15 amino acids long. The data were taken from a study of CD8 T cells in Susac syndrome. Study-wide points: The relatively small number of individuals in the TCR sequencing and HLA analysis was acknowledged by the study.

Both CD4+ and CD8+ T cells were negatively isolated, and TEMRA cells underwent FACS enrichment. Random hexamers primed reverse transcription of about 0.5 to 1 ug RNA. With immunoSEQ multiplex PCR, TCR beta CDR3 was amplified across 54 Vbeta and 13 Jbeta. TCRdb called the immunoSEQ multiplex PCR reads again in MiXCR, with one record for every CDR3 protein. Among 75,000 to 95,000 distinct CDR3 sequences listed, roughly 90% were seen once. Sequencing was performed on CD8+ T cells from PBMCs. V usage is TRBV11-2 and J usage is TRBJ2-3, with D perhaps assigned TRBD1 or TRBD2 (5 bases each). The sequence was obtained from a human donor with multiple sclerosis. The CDR3 loop is CASSTGYGGTDTQYF. DNA of the CDR3: TGTGCCAGCAGCACCGGGTATGGGGGAACAGATACGCAGTATTTT.